Presented here are 27 T cell receptor beta chains from one specimen sequenced in a study of T cell changes during pregnancy in multiple sclerosis (dated 2019 in TCRdb). Library preparation used the immunoSEQ multiplex PCR assay. As stored in TCRdb, this immuneACCESS dataset retains in-frame rearrangements with V and J assigned. A fraction of the clones does not appear; measured against another copy, unresolved V genes explain less than half of the discrepancy, and the remainder lacks a known reason. The sample table records around 80,000 clones; 90% to 95% of these occur just once. Of the sample, 1.4% is held by the ten largest clones. This material consisted of peripheral blood, taken before pregnancy. The source of these receptors is a female donor with multiple sclerosis, enrolled in a pregnancy study.

The chain employs TRBV7-8 and TRBJ2-7; TRBD1 might be the D (6 bases). The CDR3 contains 13 residues. Trimming removed 5 bases at V and 3 bases at J, with 11 bases between. The germline CDR1 and CDR2 sequences are SGHVS and FQNEAQ. CDR3 DNA: TGTGCCAGCAGCCTGAGGACAGTCTACGAGCAGTACTTC. Its translation: CASSLRTVYEQYF.

The CDR3 DNA reads TGTGCCAGCAGCGCGGCAGGGGGCGCGTCTAATGAAAAACTGTTTTTT. Amino acid sequence: CASSAAGGASNEKLFF. V and J are TRBV7-9 and TRBJ1-4, with 8 bases lining up with TRBD1. V trimming: 5 bases; J trimming: 3 bases; junction bases outside the gene matches: 8. The CDR3 loop spans 16 amino acids. The germline V gene has CDR1 SEHNR and CDR2 FQNEAQ (reference sequence).

Many counts were recorded for this clone. The same CDR3 is also encoded by other DNA sequences in this sample. This sequence joins TRBV18 and TRBJ2-7, with 10 bases aligning to TRBD1. The length of the CDR3 is 14 residues. CDR1 and CDR2 from the germline V gene are KGHSH and LQKENI. The trim removed 3 bases at V and 3 bases at J, leaving 2 bases unmatched. The chain's CDR3 is CASSPGTGDYEQYF. The CDR3 DNA follows: TGTGCCAGCTCACCGGGGACAGGGGACTACGAGCAGTACTTC.

The V gene is TRBV5-4, the J gene TRBJ2-7; the match to TRBD1 covers 9 bases. Germline CDR1 SGHNT, CDR2 YYREEE (reference sequence). V lost 3 bases to trimming and J lost 3 bases; unmatched junction nucleotides: 4. This CDR3 region has 14 residues. The CDR3 DNA reads as TGTGCCAGCAGCTCGGGACAGGGACGCTACGAGCAGTACTTC. Translation: CASSSGQGRYEQYF.

The chain carries TRBV7-2 and TRBJ2-1; 9 bases line up with TRBD1. Looked up from germline, CDR1 is SGHTA and CDR2 is FQGNSA. CDR3 length equals 16 residues. V trimming: 2 bases; J trimming: 6 bases; junction bases outside the gene matches: 8. This chain's CDR3 is CASSLSGTGRSNEQFF. CDR3 sequence (DNA): TGTGCCAGCAGCTTATCCGGGACAGGGCGCTCCAATGAGCAGTTCTTC.

The sample holds one count of this clone. The CDR3 sequence is CASSQWAGVNEQFF. The CDR3 DNA reads as TGTGCCAGCAGCCAATGGGCAGGGGTGAATGAGCAGTTCTTC. The chain carries TRBV5-6 and TRBJ2-1, with D possibly TRBD1 on 6 matching bases. The ends were cut back, 4 bases at V and 7 bases at J, with 15 bases in the middle. Germline V gene data show CDR1 as SGHDT and CDR2 as YYEEEE. The CDR3 contains 14 residues.

The chain couples TRBV25-1 to TRBJ2-5, with a weak D call TRBD1 (6 bases). V gave up 0 bases and J gave up 4 bases, with 18 bases separating them. This CDR3 comprises 17 residues. CDR1 is MGHDK and CDR2 is SYGVNS in the germline V gene. The CDR3 region is CASSEYPRGNGGETQYF. In DNA form, the CDR3 reads TGTGCCAGCAGTGAATACCCGAGGGGGAATGGAGGAGAGACCCAGTACTTC.

The rearrangement uses TRBV29-1 and TRBJ1-2; tentative D call: TRBD1 (6 bases). The CDR3 length is 13 residues. Trimming removed 7 bases at V and 3 bases at J, with 15 bases between. Per the germline V gene, CDR1 is SQVTM and CDR2 is ANQGSEA. CDR3 amino acids: CSAQTGTDYGYTF. The DNA for the CDR3 is TGCAGCGCCCAAACAGGGACCGACTATGGCTACACCTTC.

The V gene is TRBV6-5, the J gene TRBJ1-6; D might be TRBD1 (6 bases). V lost 5 bases and J lost 7, with 6 bases in between. The germline CDR1 and CDR2 sequences are MNHEY and SVGAGI. CDR3 length equals 12 residues. In DNA form, the CDR3 reads TGTGCCAGCAGTCAGGGGAATTCACCCCTCCACTTT. Translation gives CASSQGNSPLHF.

As concerns this clone: The sample carries other DNA sequences with the same CDR3. The chain uses TRBV5-1 and TRBJ1-3, with 9 bases lining up with TRBD1. The CDR3 consists of 18 residues. The junction had 10 bases not matched to a gene; V was cut back by 3 bases and J by 0 bases. Germline V CDR1 and CDR2: SGHRS, YFSETQ. DNA of the CDR3: TGCGCCAGCAGCTCAACTCCGGGACAGGGTTCCTCTGGAAACACCATATATTTT. The encoded protein is CASSSTPGQGSSGNTIYF.

The chain carries TRBV13 and TRBJ2-2, with no clear D. V was cut by 1 base and J by 6 bases, with 6 bases left in between. This CDR3 region has 13 residues. Germline-derived CDR1 and CDR2 are PRHDT and FYEKMQ (reference sequence). The CDR3 DNA sequence: TGTGCCAGCAGCTTAGTCATTCCCGGGGAGCTGTTTTTT. This translates into CASSLVIPGELFF.

The J gene is TRBJ1-2, the V gene TRBV5-6; D perhaps matches TRBD1 (6 bases). Germline lookup yields CDR1 SGHDT and CDR2 YYEEEE. Trimming took off 4 bases at V and 0 bases at J, with 13 bases between the two ends. The CDR3 consists of 15 residues. CDR3 nucleotides: TGTGCCAGCAGCCGGGGACAAATCCCTAACTATGGCTACACCTTC. As protein: CASSRGQIPNYGYTF.

V gene TRBV18 combines with J gene TRBJ2-3, with no clear D. Germline V gives CDR1 KGHSH, CDR2 LQKENI. Trimming removed 1 base at V and 0 bases at J, with 8 bases between. The length of the CDR3 is 15 residues. The CDR3 DNA is TGTGCCAGCTCACCACAACAGTCTAGCACAGATACGCAGTATTTT. It is translated as CASSPQQSSTDTQYF.

V and J are TRBV21-1 and TRBJ1-4. TRBV21-1 is given as a pseudogene. The CDR3 totals 14 residues. The CDR3 nucleotides read TGTGCCAGCAGCAACCAGGGGAGGGACGAGAAACTGTTTTTT. Its translation is CASSNQGRDEKLFF.

The chain links TRBV6-5 to TRBJ2-7; D perhaps matches TRBD2 (5 bases). This CDR3 is 13 amino acids long. Germline V lookup: CDR1 MNHEY, CDR2 SVGAGI. V was pared by 7 bases and J by 1 base, with 11 bases between. For the CDR3, the DNA is TGTGCCAGCACCCTTCGAGGGTCCTACGAGCAGTACTTC. It encodes CASTLRGSYEQYF.

The V gene is TRBV2, the J gene TRBJ1-1; a possible D gene is TRBD1 (6 bases). This CDR3 comprises 13 residues. V lost 8 bases to trimming and J lost 7 bases, with 17 bases between them. Germline V lookup: CDR1 SNHLY, CDR2 FYNNEI. The CDR3 region is CASVQGTNNEAFF. The CDR3 DNA is TGTGCCAGCGTCCAGGGGACTAATAATGAAGCTTTCTTT.

The J gene is TRBJ1-6, the V gene TRBV5-4; TRBD1 matches at 7 bases. The CDR3 length is 15 residues. Losses at the gene ends were 3 bases for V and 5 bases for J; bases not matched to a gene: 5. In germline, CDR1 is SGHNT, CDR2 YYREEE (reference sequence). In DNA form, the CDR3 reads TGTGCCAGCAGCTATCGACAGGGTAATAATTCACCCCTCCACTTT. It codes for CASSYRQGNNSPLHF. Full variable domain (remainder filled in from reference TRBV5-4 and TRBJ1-6): ETGVTQSPTHLIKTRGQQVTLRCSSQSGHNTVSWYQQALGQGPQFIFQYYREEENGRGNFPPRFSGLQFPNYSSELNVNALELDDSALYLCASSYRQGNNSPLHFGNGTRLTVT.

The rearrangement joins TRBV2 to TRBJ1-2; D may be TRBD1 (5 bases). The CDR3 is 15 residues long. Trimming left V 3 bases short and J 4 bases short, with 15 bases between. The germline gives CDR1 SNHLY, CDR2 FYNNEI. The CDR3 nucleotides read TGTGCCAGCAGTGAGGGGGACTCCCCTTTCTATGGCTACACCTTC. This codes for CASSEGDSPFYGYTF.

The chain has TRBV6-5 and TRBJ1-1, with 8 nucleotides matching TRBD1. With V trimmed by 0 bases and J by 2 bases, 5 bases remained unmatched. The CDR3 is 16 amino acids. CDR1 and CDR2 from the germline V gene are MNHEY and SVGAGI. For the CDR3, the DNA is TGTGCCAGCAGTTACTCGACGGGGACAGGCAACACTGAAGCTTTCTTT. This gives the protein CASSYSTGTGNTEAFF.

CDR3: CASSQYSEQYF. CDR3 coding DNA: TGTGCCAGCAGCCAATATAGCGAGCAGTACTTC. This rearrangement joins TRBV14 to TRBJ2-7; D not certain. Trimming took 2 bases from V and 6 from J, leaving 5 bases between them. The CDR3 sequence is 11 residues long. CDR1 and CDR2 from the germline V gene are SGHDN and FVKESK.

This clone was found once. The CDR3 bases are TGTGCCACCAGCGGATACCGGGACACGGAATCCTACGAGCAGTACTTC. Its translation is CATSGYRDTESYEQYF. The J gene is TRBJ2-7, the V gene TRBV15, with D maybe TRBD1 (6 bases). The V end lost 5 bases, the J end lost 1 base, and 18 bases lay between the germline ends. The CDR3 runs to 16 residues. Germline V lookup: CDR1 LNHNV, CDR2 YYDKDF (reference sequence).

The V gene is TRBV19, the J gene TRBJ2-3; 8 bases fit TRBD2. CDR1 is LNHDA, CDR2 SQIVND, per germline (reference sequence). V trimming: 1 base; J trimming: 1 base; junction bases outside the gene matches: 1. This CDR3 has 15 residues. CDR3 region: CASSIVGGGTDTQYF. CDR3 nucleotide sequence: TGTGCCAGTAGTATAGTCGGGGGGGGCACAGATACGCAGTATTTT.

This clone was seen only once. The chain has TRBV29-1 and TRBJ1-3; possibly TRBD1 for D (6 bases). The germline V gene encodes CDR1 SQVTM and CDR2 ANQGSEA. Between the trimmed V and J ends, which lost 4 bases and 0 bases, there was a span of 10 bases. The CDR3 loop spans 14 amino acids. DNA of the CDR3: TGCAGCGTTGGACAGGACGTCTCTGGAAACACCATATATTTT. Protein product: CSVGQDVSGNTIYF.

The V gene is TRBV19, the J gene TRBJ1-1; 8 nucleotides match TRBD1. Germline trimming cut 9 bases from V and 3 bases from J; bases unmatched to any gene: 6. Germline V gene sequence: CDR1 LNHDA, CDR2 SQIVND (reference sequence). This CDR3 comprises 13 residues. The CDR3 bases are TGTGCCAGGGCAGGACAGGGATACACTGAAGCTTTCTTT. This translates into CARAGQGYTEAFF.

This chain uses TRBV18 with TRBJ1-6; tentatively, D is TRBD1 (6 bases). CDR1 and CDR2 from the germline V gene are KGHSH and LQKENI. This CDR3 has 15 residues. Trimming took off 11 bases at V and 5 bases at J, with 19 bases between the two ends. The CDR3 nucleotides are TGTGCCGCACGAGAGGGAGGGGGAAATAATTCACCCCTCCACTTT. Encoded protein: CAAREGGGNNSPLHF.

This sequence joins TRBV25-1 and TRBJ2-7; D remains ambiguous. V lost 1 base to trimming and J lost 5 bases, with 12 bases between them. The germline V gene encodes CDR1 MGHDK and CDR2 SYGVNS. This CDR3 contains 14 residues. CDR3 in DNA: TGTGCCAGCAGTGAATTGGGCAGTTTCGACGAGCAGTACTTC. Amino acid sequence: CASSELGSFDEQYF.

This chain links TRBV10-1 with TRBJ1-5, with 9 bases identical to TRBD1. This CDR3 has 16 residues. The trim removed 5 bases at V and 3 bases at J, leaving 8 bases unmatched. Germline assignment: CDR1 WNHNN and CDR2 SYGVQD (reference sequence). CDR3 coding DNA: TGCGCCAGCAGTCACGGGACAGGGAGAAACAATCAGCCCCAGCATTTT. Translation: CASSHGTGRNNQPQHF.